The 21 T cell receptor beta chains given below trace back to one sample, sequenced in a study of control samples from healthy donors and cancer patients. Profiling relied on immunoSEQ multiplex PCR, and the TCRdb table lists in-frame clones only, not all of them. The sample lists about 98,000 clones, about 80% occurring once. The sequencing sample was made of blood. All receptors come from a woman aged 30 to 39 in good health.

The chain joins TRBV6-2 or TRBV6-3 to TRBJ1-2; 10 nucleotides match TRBD1. Germline values: CDR1 MNHEY, CDR2 SVGEGT. Unmatched junction bases numbered 8, after V lost 5 bases and J lost 8 bases. The CDR3 spans 14 residues. The CDR3 sequence is CASSARDRGFGYTF. The CDR3 bases are TGTGCCAGCAGTGCCCGGGACAGGGGATTCGGCTACACCTTC.

The table lists this clone with a count of one. The chain joins TRBV5-1 to TRBJ2-2; D is uncertain. The CDR3 sequence is 13 residues long. Germline lookup yields CDR1 SGHRS and CDR2 YFSETQ. V lost 4 bases and J 6 bases, leaving 10 bases between the germline ends. The CDR3 DNA reads TGCGCCAGCAGCCCCAACGTACCCGGGGAGCTGTTTTTT. This sequence encodes CASSPNVPGELFF.

The V call is TRBV2, the J call TRBJ2-5; D is uncertain. The CDR3 runs 13 residues. Trimming shortened V by 1 base and J by 5 bases, and 8 bases separated the two germline ends. Germline V CDR1 and CDR2: SNHLY, FYNNEI. CDR3 in amino acids: CASSEGRTETQYF. CDR3 DNA: TGTGCCAGCAGTGAAGGACGAACGGAGACCCAGTACTTC.

This clone was counted ten times or more. The V gene is TRBV14, the J gene TRBJ2-1, with TRBD1 identical over 11 bases. V trimming: 0 bases; J trimming: 5 bases; junction bases outside the gene matches: 3. This CDR3 is built from 16 residues. The germline CDR1 and CDR2 sequences are SGHDN and FVKESK. DNA of the CDR3: TGTGCCAGCAGCCAAGACCCGGGACAGGGGGACAATGAGCAGTTCTTC. Its protein is CASSQDPGQGDNEQFF.

This chain uses TRBV19 with TRBJ2-4; 8 bases align to TRBD1. V was clipped by 1 base and J by 2 bases; unmatched bases: 1. This CDR3 is 15 amino acids long. CDR1 and CDR2 (germline): LNHDA, SQIVND (reference sequence). The CDR3 DNA reads as TGTGCCAGTAGTATAGGGACAGGGTCCAAAAACATTCAGTACTTC. Protein sequence: CASSIGTGSKNIQYF.

The rearrangement uses TRBV6-5 and TRBJ1-1; TRBD1 is a possible D gene (6 bases). There are 14 residues in the CDR3. V was cut by 4 bases and J by 1 base, with 10 bases left in between. The germline V gene has CDR1 MNHEY and CDR2 SVGAGI. The CDR3, as DNA: TGTGCCAGCAGTTTGGACAGAGGGAACACTGAAGCTTTCTTT. It specifies CASSLDRGNTEAFF.

The chain links TRBV15 to TRBJ1-1; TRBD1 might be the D (6 bases). CDR3 length: 14 amino acids. Between the trimmed V and J ends, which lost 1 base and 5 bases, there was a span of 11 bases. Germline-derived CDR1 and CDR2 are LNHNV and YYDKDF (reference sequence). In DNA, the CDR3 is TGTGCCACCAGCAGAGGGGACCAGGGGACTGAAGCTTTCTTT. It translates to CATSRGDQGTEAFF. Filled out from reference TRBV15 and TRBJ1-1, the complete variable domain reads DAMVIQNPRYQVTQFGKPVTLSCSQTLNHNVMYWYQQKSSQAPKLLFHYYDKDFNNEADTPDNFQSRRPNTSFCFLDIRSPGLGDTAMYLCATSRGDQGTEAFFGQGTRLTVV.

The table lists this clone with a few counts. This chain links TRBV24-1 with TRBJ2-1; TRBD1 matches 11 bases. The V segment lost 4 bases and the J segment 8 bases; nucleotides outside the gene matches: 9. CDR1 and CDR2 from the germline V gene are KGHDR and SFDVKD. This CDR3 spans 16 amino acids. The DNA for the CDR3 is TGTGCCACCAGTGACCCAGGACAGGGGGCGCGCGATGAGCAGTTCTTC. Translation: CATSDPGQGARDEQFF.

The chain links TRBV11-2 to TRBJ1-2; D is undetermined. The CDR3 extends over 17 amino acids. V lost 0 bases and J lost 4, with 18 bases in between. CDR1 is SGHAT, CDR2 FQNNGV, per germline. CDR3 in DNA: TGTGCCAGCAGCTTAGATGAAATGGGGTCACGGAGCTATGGCTACACCTTC. Protein: CASSLDEMGSRSYGYTF.

V usage is TRBV9 and J usage is TRBJ2-1, with TRBD2 identical over 10 bases. The CDR3 has 20 amino acids. Germline loops: CDR1 SGDLS, CDR2 YYNGEE. V was pared by 4 bases and J by 0 bases, with 16 bases of the junction left unmatched. CDR3 DNA sequence: TGTGCCAGCAGCCCCTGGGTAGCGGGGGGTCCCCATAGCTCCTACAATGAGCAGTTCTTC. Translated, it gives CASSPWVAGGPHSSYNEQFF.

This chain links TRBV11-2 with TRBJ2-2, with 7 nucleotides matching TRBD2. The CDR3 spans 16 residues. CDR1 SGHAT and CDR2 FQNNGV come from the germline V gene. The ends lost 5 bases at V and 5 bases at J; junction bases unmatched: 11. The CDR3 nucleotides read TGTGCCAGCAGCCCCGGTTTGGGGGGGGGAACCGGGGAGCTGTTTTTT. Translated, it gives CASSPGLGGGTGELFF.

This rearrangement joins TRBV5-6 to TRBJ2-1, with D unclear. The CDR3 extends over 13 amino acids. V lost 1 base and J lost 4, with 6 bases in between. Germline V gene sequence: CDR1 SGHDT, CDR2 YYEEEE. CDR3 nucleotide sequence: TGTGCCAGCAGCTTGACGCGTTACAATGAGCAGTTCTTC. Its protein product is CASSLTRYNEQFF. Supplemented by reference TRBV5-6 and TRBJ2-1, the full variable domain reads DAGVTQSPTHLIKTRGQQVTLRCSPKSGHDTVSWYQQALGQGPQFIFQYYEEEERQRGNFPDRFSGHQFPNYSSELNVNALLLGDSALYLCASSLTRYNEQFFGPGTRLTVL.

The chain combines TRBV5-1 with TRBJ1-3; weak D call: TRBD1 (6 bases). Germline CDR1 SGHRS, CDR2 YFSETQ. Trimming took off 0 bases at V and 0 bases at J, with 16 bases between the two ends. The CDR3 consists of 18 residues. DNA for the CDR3: TGCGCCAGCAGCTTGGCGGACAGACACTCCAGCTCTGGAAACACCATATATTTT. Translated: CASSLADRHSSSGNTIYF.

This clone was recorded only once. This rearrangement joins TRBV18 to TRBJ1-1, with D tentatively TRBD1 (6 bases). Between the trimmed V and J ends, which lost 4 bases and 1 base, there was a span of 7 bases. Per germline, CDR1 KGHSH and CDR2 LQKENI. The CDR3 is made up of 13 amino acids. CDR3 DNA sequence: TGTGCCAGCTCACAACAGGGGAACACTGAAGCTTTCTTT. Residues: CASSQQGNTEAFF.

The chain links TRBV9 to TRBJ2-3; TRBD2 might be the D (5 bases). This CDR3 is built from 14 residues. Germline lookup yields CDR1 SGDLS and CDR2 YYNGEE. Trimming removed 0 bases at V and 4 bases at J, with 9 bases between. CDR3 in amino acids: CASSVGASSDTQYF. CDR3 sequence (DNA): TGTGCCAGCAGCGTAGGAGCTAGCTCAGATACGCAGTATTTT.

J is TRBJ1-4 and V is TRBV6-5; D uncertain. The CDR3 is made up of 12 amino acids. From germline, CDR1 is MNHEY and CDR2 SVGAGI. The V gene lost 5 bases and the J gene lost 5 bases, with 6 bases spanning the gap. The CDR3 bases are TGTGCCAGCAGTCAGAAGAATGAAAAACTGTTTTTT. This sequence encodes CASSQKNEKLFF.

The chain couples TRBV14 to TRBJ2-2; perhaps TRBD1 as D (6 bases). CDR1 SGHDN and CDR2 FVKESK come from the germline V gene. V was trimmed by 3 bases and J by 4 bases, leaving 18 bases between them. This CDR3 comprises 17 residues. The CDR3 nucleotides are TGTGCCAGCAGCCACGCTTGGGGGCGAGTGGGCACCGGGGAGCTGTTTTTT. Translated, it gives CASSHAWGRVGTGELFF.

This rearrangement joins TRBV9 to TRBJ2-7; D possibly uses TRBD1 or TRBD2 (6 bases each). Germline V gene sequence: CDR1 SGDLS, CDR2 YYNGEE. The V end lost 0 bases, the J end lost 6 bases, and 13 bases lay between the germline ends. This CDR3 has 14 amino acids. The CDR3 DNA follows: TGTGCCAGCAGCGTAGATTTGGGGGGCGCCGAGCAGTACTTC. This gives the protein CASSVDLGGAEQYF.

The chain links TRBV6-5 to TRBJ2-2, with 7 bases that match TRBD2. The CDR3 covers 15 residues. Germline CDR1 is MNHEY and CDR2 is SVGAGI. Trimming at V came to 6 bases and at J to 1 base, leaving 5 bases not matched to a gene. CDR3 DNA sequence: TGTGCCAGCAGCTCGCGCGGGGGGAACACCGGGGAGCTGTTTTTT. This translates into CASSSRGGNTGELFF.

This clone was seen a single time. The J gene is TRBJ2-3, the V gene TRBV30; D might be TRBD1 (6 bases). The V gene lost 0 bases and the J gene lost 6 bases, with 13 bases spanning the gap. Looked up from germline, CDR1 is GTSNPN and CDR2 is SVGIG (reference sequence). The CDR3 loop spans 14 amino acids. The CDR3 loop reads CAWSVPAGVDTQYF. The CDR3 coding sequence is TGTGCCTGGAGTGTACCCGCAGGGGTGGATACGCAGTATTTT.

The rearrangement uses TRBV10-2 and TRBJ2-5; TRBD2 is a possible D gene (5 bases). Per the germline V gene, CDR1 is WSHSY and CDR2 is SAAADI. With 2 bases removed from V and 5 bases from J, the gap between germline ends came to 9 bases. This CDR3 region has 13 residues. The chain's CDR3 is CASSEVPGETQYF. The CDR3 nucleotides read TGCGCCAGCAGTGAGGTCCCGGGGGAGACCCAGTACTTC.